Below are 24 T cell receptor beta chains sequenced from a single sample in a study of T cell repertoires in cytomegalovirus infection. TCRdb re-called the reads through MiXCR, storing one row per CDR3 protein. The table includes roughly 76,000 distinct CDR3 sequences, around 3.4% detected once. Material for sequencing was PBMCs. The source is a human donor in good health (CMV status not recorded). Some clones in this sample may be carry-over from other donors' samples.

The sample holds many counts of this clonotype. V gene TRBV7-8 combines with J gene TRBJ2-1, with 9 bases fitting TRBD2. This CDR3 is built from 11 residues. Germline V CDR1 and CDR2: SGHVS, FQNEAQ. The CDR3 sequence is CGSSGGTEQFF. CDR3 DNA sequence: TGTGGCTCCAGCGGGGGGACTGAGCAGTTCTTC.

At least ten counts were recorded for this clonotype. This chain connects TRBV20-1 to TRBJ2-5; D is undetermined. Germline values: CDR1 DFQATT, CDR2 SNEGSKA (reference sequence). The length of the CDR3 is 14 residues. Trimming removed 0 bases from V and 2 bases from J, with 10 bases in between. The CDR3, as DNA: TGCAGTGCTAGAGATTGGGCGAAACAAGAGACCCAGTACTTC. This encodes CSARDWAKQETQYF.

This clonotype was recorded at least ten times. This chain uses TRBV27 with TRBJ2-5; D remains unclear. Germline V gives CDR1 MNHEY, CDR2 SMNVEV (reference sequence). The CDR3 is 15 residues long. V was clipped by 3 bases and J by 1 base, with 12 bases between them. The CDR3 loop is CASSFLPSGQETQYF. CDR3 DNA sequence: TGTGCCAGCAGTTTCCTCCCTTCAGGCCAAGAGACCCAGTACTTC.

At least ten counts were recorded for this clonotype. V and J are TRBV7-8 and TRBJ1-2; D unclear. Trimming left V 2 bases short and J 10 bases short, with 14 bases between. The CDR3 spans 13 residues. Germline CDR1 and CDR2: SGHVS and FQNEAQ. The CDR3 reads CASSLSGSGDYTF. For the CDR3, the DNA is TGTGCCAGCAGCTTATCGGGGAGTGGTGACTACACCTTC.

Ten or more counts support this clonotype. V usage is TRBV6-2 or TRBV6-3 and J usage is TRBJ1-6, with D tentatively TRBD1 (6 bases). CDR3 length: 14 residues. V was shortened by 5 bases and J by 8 bases, with 13 bases between the two germline ends. CDR1 is MNHEY and CDR2 is SVGEGT in the germline V gene. The CDR3 DNA is TGTGCCAGCAGTGACCCGACAGGCCATTCACCCCTCCACTTT. Translated: CASSDPTGHSPLHF.

This clonotype appeared many times. The V and J genes are TRBV10-3 and TRBJ1-5; D might be TRBD1 (6 bases). The CDR3 is made up of 14 amino acids. Trimming left V 5 bases short and J 3 bases short, with 11 bases between. Germline CDR1 reads ENHRY; CDR2 reads SYGVKD. The DNA of the CDR3 is TGTGCCATCAGTAAGGACAGCTCCAATCAGCCCCAGCATTTT. This translates into CAISKDSSNQPQHF.

Many counts were recorded for this clonotype. This chain joins TRBV24-1 and TRBJ2-3; TRBD2 matches 8 bases. The germline V gene encodes CDR1 KGHDR and CDR2 SFDVKD. There are 17 residues in the CDR3. V shed 1 base, J shed 7 bases, and the junction held 12 bases outside the gene matches. CDR3 protein: CATSDFKAGGPSYTQYF. CDR3 nucleotide sequence: TGTGCCACCAGTGATTTCAAGGCGGGAGGACCGAGCTATACGCAGTATTTT.

This clonotype occurred many times. V usage is TRBV18 and J usage is TRBJ2-5; TRBD1 matches 8 bases. CDR1 and CDR2 (germline): KGHSH, LQKENI. The J segment lost 3 bases and the V segment lost 0 bases, leaving 0 bases of the junction unmatched. This CDR3 comprises 14 residues. The CDR3, as DNA: TGTGCCAGCTCACCACCGACAGGGGAAGAGACCCAGTACTTC. Residues: CASSPPTGEETQYF.

The sample holds many counts of this clonotype. The chain combines TRBV12-3 or TRBV12-4 with TRBJ2-5, with 9 bases identical to TRBD1. J gave up 2 bases and V 5 bases, and 6 bases lay outside the gene matches. The CDR3 consists of 15 residues. CDR3: CASSLRQGGQETQYF. CDR3 nucleotides: TGTGCCAGCAGTCTCCGACAGGGGGGACAAGAGACCCAGTACTTC.

This clonotype qualifies as medium-sized. The chain joins TRBV20-1 to TRBJ2-2; D remains unclear. This CDR3 comprises 14 residues. In germline, CDR1 is DFQATT, CDR2 SNEGSKA (reference sequence). V was shortened by 8 bases and J by 0 bases, with 13 bases between the two germline ends. The CDR3 nucleotides are TGCAGTCCCCGCGATATAACGAACACCGGGGAGCTGTTTTTT. It translates to CSPRDITNTGELFF.

This clonotype was observed at least ten times. This chain connects TRBV16 to TRBJ2-4, with D uncertain. Germline V gene sequence: CDR1 KGHSY, CDR2 FQNENV. V gave up 3 bases and J gave up 3 bases, with 9 bases separating them. There are 14 residues in the CDR3. The CDR3 DNA is TGTGCCAGCAGCCAGATGAAGGGCAAAAACATTCAGTACTTC. The encoded protein is CASSQMKGKNIQYF.

This clonotype was observed many times. The chain links TRBV20-1 to TRBJ2-7; 7 bases map to TRBD1. From germline, CDR1 is DFQATT and CDR2 SNEGSKA (reference sequence). V lost 3 bases, J lost 4 bases, and 0 bases stayed unmatched. The CDR3 totals 11 residues. CDR3: CSARTGYEQYF. As DNA, the CDR3 is TGCAGTGCTAGGACAGGGTACGAGCAGTACTTC.

This clonotype showed up many times. The chain couples TRBV7-2 to TRBJ2-7, with a tentative D call TRBD2 (5 bases). Per germline, CDR1 SGHTA and CDR2 FQGNSA. The V end was cut by 5 bases, the J end by 5 bases, with 19 bases between. This CDR3 comprises 15 residues. The CDR3: CASSPGWGSDHEQYF. The CDR3 DNA follows: TGTGCCAGCAGCCCGGGTTGGGGTAGCGACCACGAGCAGTACTTC.

Many counts were recorded for this clonotype. The chain combines TRBV28 with TRBJ2-1; possible D gene TRBD1, 6 bases. Trimming took off 5 bases at V and 8 bases at J, with 19 bases between the two ends. This CDR3 contains 15 residues. CDR1 is MDHEN and CDR2 is SYDVKM in the germline V gene. The CDR3, as DNA: TGTGCCAGCAGTCTGTACCTACAGGGTAGCGATGAGCAGTTCTTC. As protein: CASSLYLQGSDEQFF.

This clonotype was detected ten times or more. The rearrangement uses TRBV6-6 and TRBJ2-7; 9 bases agree with TRBD1. The CDR3 sequence is 16 residues long. CDR1 and CDR2 (germline): MNHNY, SVGAGI (reference sequence). Trimming removed 2 bases from V and 5 bases from J; junction bases left unmatched: 10. This CDR3 is CASSYRQQGALHEQYF. Written as DNA, the CDR3 is TGTGCCAGCAGTTACCGTCAACAGGGGGCTCTCCACGAGCAGTACTTC.

This clonotype was observed many times. V gene TRBV6-1 combines with J gene TRBJ1-2, with D perhaps TRBD1 (5 bases). CDR3 length: 13 residues. Germline V gives CDR1 MNHNS, CDR2 SASEGT. Trimming shortened V by 2 bases and J by 8 bases, and 12 bases separated the two germline ends. DNA of the CDR3: TGTGCCAGCAGTGAAATAGAGGGGTACGGCTACACCTTC. The encoded protein is CASSEIEGYGYTF.

Many counts were recorded for this clonotype. The CDR3 loop reads CASSRDQETQYF. The DNA of the CDR3 is TGTGCCAGCAGCAGGGACCAAGAGACCCAGTACTTC. The J gene is TRBJ2-5, the V gene TRBV7-9; D is unresolved. CDR3 length: 12 amino acids. CDR1 is SEHNR and CDR2 is FQNEAQ in the germline V gene (reference sequence). V was clipped by 5 bases and J by 0 bases, with 4 bases between them.

Ten or more counts support this clonotype. The chain has TRBV7-8 and TRBJ1-4; no definite D call. CDR1 and CDR2 from the germline V gene are SGHVS and FQNEAQ. Trimming took 1 base from V and 8 from J, leaving 8 bases between them. The CDR3 length is 13 residues. CDR3 region: CASSLGPNEKLFF. The DNA for the CDR3 is TGTGCCAGCAGCTTAGGTCCAAACGAAAAACTGTTTTTT.

This clonotype was detected ten times or more. The CDR3 is CASSYSPGPYEQYF. The CDR3 DNA sequence: TGTGCCAGCAGTTACTCGCCAGGGCCCTACGAGCAGTACTTC. The chain joins TRBV6-2 or TRBV6-3 to TRBJ2-7; possibly TRBD1 for D (5 bases). The germline CDR1 and CDR2 sequences are MNHEY and SVGEGT. Trimming shortened V by 0 bases and J by 2 bases, and 8 bases separated the two germline ends. The CDR3 runs to 14 residues.

This clonotype was seen at least ten times. This rearrangement joins TRBV12-3 or TRBV12-4 to TRBJ1-1, with a possible D match to TRBD1 (5 bases). The length of the CDR3 is 13 residues. The V and J ends lost 10 bases and 8 bases respectively, with 20 bases between them. CDR3 DNA: TGTGCCATCTTACTAGGGGAGGCAGACGAAGCTTTCTTT. Its translation: CAILLGEADEAFF.

This clonotype was seen repeatedly, ten times or more. CDR3 sequence: CASSGRTGPNTEAFF. CDR3 in DNA: TGCGCCAGCAGCGGACGGACAGGACCCAACACTGAAGCTTTCTTT. V and J are TRBV5-1 and TRBJ1-1, with TRBD1 matching 7 bases. The junction had 8 bases not matched to a gene; V was cut back by 4 bases and J by 2 bases. Germline lookup yields CDR1 SGHRS and CDR2 YFSETQ. CDR3 length equals 15 residues.

This clonotype appeared many times. This may stem from a read error, because a much larger clone lies one nucleotide away. In nucleotides, the CDR3 is TGTGCCAGCAGCCCGACAGGCATGAACACTGAAGCTTTCTTT. Its translation: CASSPTGMNTEAFF. The chain links TRBV5-4 to TRBJ1-1; D might be TRBD1 (6 bases). CDR3 length equals 14 residues. Looked up from germline, CDR1 is SGHNT and CDR2 is YYREEE (reference sequence). The V end was cut by 4 bases, the J end by 0 bases, with 10 bases between.

In this sample, this clonotype turned up many times. The chain's CDR3 is CASSLQGAQETQYF. In nucleotides, the CDR3 is TGTGCCAGCAGCCTACAGGGAGCCCAAGAGACCCAGTACTTC. The V gene is TRBV7-9, the J gene TRBJ2-5, with D possibly being TRBD1 (6 bases). The CDR3 runs to 14 residues. CDR1 and CDR2 (germline): SEHNR, FQNEAQ (reference sequence). V was clipped by 5 bases and J by 1 base, with 11 bases between them.

There are many counts of this clonotype. An end of the junction does not agree with germline; a read error may underlie this. V and J are TRBV7-6 and TRBJ2-7; unclear D gene. The CDR3 spans 15 residues. Per the germline V gene, CDR1 is SGHVS and CDR2 is FNYEAQ. CDR3 amino acids: CASSLSWGKSYEQYF. Written as DNA, the CDR3 is TGTGCTAGCAGCTTAAGTTGGGGAAAGTCCTACGAGCAGTACTTC.